The 27 T cell receptor beta chains below all came from one sample that was sequenced in a study of lymphopenia after photon versus proton radiotherapy. Only in-frame clones appear in the TCRdb table, and some are missing; sequencing was by immunoSEQ multiplex PCR. In the table there are around 33,000 clones, roughly nine tenths of which are singletons. This sample comprised peripheral blood, obtained from a patient treated with proton-based radiotherapy. The receptors were gathered from a woman between 65 and 79 years old with pancreatic cancer. Some clones in this sample may be carry-over from other donors' samples.

The rearrangement links TRBV19 to TRBJ1-2; D unclear. The CDR3 runs to 15 residues. V was cut by 6 bases and J by 3 bases, with 17 bases left in between. Germline V gene data show CDR1 as LNHDA and CDR2 as SQIVND (reference sequence). The CDR3 is CASRGGTASYYGYTF. In nucleotides, the CDR3 is TGTGCCAGTAGGGGAGGAACAGCGTCTTACTATGGCTACACCTTC.

CDR3 protein: CASSTRLAASTDTQYF. The CDR3 nucleotides read TGTGCCAGCAGCACTCGACTAGCGGCTAGCACAGATACGCAGTATTTT. The chain uses TRBV7-2 and TRBJ2-3; TRBD2 matches 9 bases. The trim removed 5 bases at V and 0 bases at J, leaving 6 bases unmatched. Germline CDR1 and CDR2: SGHTA and FQGNSA. This CDR3 spans 16 amino acids.

The DNA for the CDR3 is TGCGCCAGCAGTGAGTACCGGGACAGGGAAGAGACCCAGTACTTC. Protein: CASSEYRDREETQYF. V is TRBV10-1 and J is TRBJ2-5, with 9 bases fitting TRBD1. Germline loops: CDR1 WNHNN, CDR2 SYGVQD (reference sequence). Unmatched junction bases numbered 3, after V lost 1 base and J lost 3 bases. CDR3 length: 15 residues.

This chain uses TRBV18 with TRBJ2-5, with D perhaps TRBD1 or TRBD2 (5 bases each). The V end lost 6 bases, the J end lost 1 base, and 12 bases lay between the germline ends. Germline CDR1 is KGHSH and CDR2 is LQKENI. This CDR3 has 14 amino acids. The CDR3 nucleotides are TGTGCCAGCTCCCGCTCGGGGACCCAAGAGACCCAGTACTTC. It encodes CASSRSGTQETQYF.

The chain recombines TRBV5-1 with TRBJ1-1; 9 nucleotides agree with TRBD1. The CDR3 extends over 15 amino acids. Unmatched junction bases numbered 7, after V lost 4 bases and J lost 3 bases. Germline V CDR1 and CDR2: SGHRS, YFSETQ. CDR3 nucleotides: TGCGCCAGCAGCGCACAGGGGGCCGGCGACACTGAAGCTTTCTTT. Translation: CASSAQGAGDTEAFF.

This clone showed up just once. The rearrangement links TRBV18 to TRBJ2-4; the match to TRBD1 covers 8 bases. Germline CDR1 reads KGHSH; CDR2 reads LQKENI. CDR3 length: 16 amino acids. V dropped 5 bases and J dropped 3; count of bases not matched to a gene: 9. The CDR3 coding sequence is TGTGCCAGCTCAGGGGCAGGGGGCGCCGGCAAAAACATTCAGTACTTC. It encodes CASSGAGGAGKNIQYF.

This chain connects TRBV30 to TRBJ2-1; either TRBD1 or TRBD2 may fit D (5 bases each). In germline, CDR1 is GTSNPN, CDR2 SVGIG (reference sequence). V was trimmed by 0 bases and J by 8 bases, leaving 8 bases between them. The CDR3 runs 12 residues. The CDR3 spells CAWSVGVHEQFF. The CDR3 region has the DNA TGTGCCTGGAGTGTGGGGGTCCATGAGCAGTTCTTC.

The chain uses TRBV18 and TRBJ1-5, with TRBD1 matching 11 bases. The length of the CDR3 is 16 residues. With V trimmed by 3 bases and J by 5 bases, 6 bases remained unmatched. CDR1 is KGHSH, CDR2 LQKENI, per germline. Here the CDR3 reads CASSPGQGGLDQPQHF. In nucleotides, the CDR3 is TGTGCCAGCTCACCGGGACAGGGGGGATTGGATCAGCCCCAGCATTTT.

The CDR3 loop reads CASSPSASGVNEQFF. The CDR3 DNA sequence: TGTGCCAGCAGCCCCAGCGCTAGCGGGGTGAATGAGCAGTTCTTC. This rearrangement joins TRBV5-6 to TRBJ2-1; 9 bases are a match to TRBD2. The CDR3 covers 15 residues. V gave up 4 bases and J gave up 7 bases; unmatched junction bases: 9. CDR1 and CDR2 (germline): SGHDT, YYEEEE.

V usage is TRBV7-9 and J usage is TRBJ1-1, with 7 bases matching TRBD1. Germline V gene sequence: CDR1 SEHNR, CDR2 FQNEAQ (reference sequence). J lost 4 bases, V lost 5 bases, and 4 bases had no gene match. CDR3 size: 13 residues. The CDR3 sequence: CASSPRQGTEAFF. CDR3 coding DNA: TGTGCCAGCAGCCCCCGACAGGGCACTGAAGCTTTCTTT.

This chain joins TRBV23-1 and TRBJ1-1; TRBD1 is a possible D gene (5 bases). TRBV23-1 is marked as an open reading frame, function uncertain. The CDR3 is 12 residues long. The CDR3 sequence is CANTRENTEAFF. The CDR3, as DNA: TGCGCGAACACCAGGGAGAACACTGAAGCTTTCTTT.

The J gene is TRBJ2-1, the V gene TRBV10-2; 9 bases match TRBD1. Looked up from germline, CDR1 is WSHSY and CDR2 is SAAADI. This CDR3 spans 14 amino acids. The junction had 3 bases not matched to a gene; V was cut back by 4 bases and J by 5 bases. The CDR3 spells CASSGTGADNEQFF. In DNA form, the CDR3 reads TGCGCCAGCAGTGGGACAGGGGCGGACAATGAGCAGTTCTTC.

The chain employs TRBV19 and TRBJ2-6; D call uncertain. Germline V gene lookup returns CDR1 LNHDA and CDR2 SQIVND (reference sequence). Trimming shortened V by 4 bases and J by 3 bases, and 13 bases separated the two germline ends. This CDR3 comprises 16 residues. The CDR3 region has the DNA TGTGCCAGTAGTACCCTGGCTGGTATTGGGGCCAACGTCCTGACTTTC. It is translated as CASSTLAGIGANVLTF. The full variable domain, with the rest looked up from reference TRBV19 and TRBJ2-6, is DGGITQSPKYLFRKEGQNVTLSCEQNLNHDAMYWYRQDPGQGLRLIYYSQIVNDFQKGDIAEGYSVSREKKESFPLTVTSAQKNPTAFYLCASSTLAGIGANVLTFGAGSRLTVL.

V usage is TRBV28 and J usage is TRBJ1-1; D is uncertain. The CDR3 has 16 residues. Trimming removed 5 bases at V and 1 base at J, with 17 bases between. Germline-derived CDR1 and CDR2 are MDHEN and SYDVKM. CDR3 coding DNA: TGTGCCAGCAGTCCTCCGCGATTCGAAGGGAACACTGAAGCTTTCTTT. It translates to CASSPPRFEGNTEAFF.

The chain joins TRBV9 to TRBJ2-7; D assignment may be TRBD1 or TRBD2 (5 bases each). This CDR3 contains 14 residues. From germline, CDR1 is SGDLS and CDR2 YYNGEE. Trimming removed 4 bases from V and 4 bases from J, with 15 bases in between. The CDR3 is CASSRMGDGYEQYF. CDR3 in DNA: TGTGCCAGCAGCCGGATGGGGGACGGGTACGAGCAGTACTTC.

This sequence joins TRBV5-8 and TRBJ2-3; 7 bases match TRBD2. The germline V gene has CDR1 SGHTS and CDR2 YDEGEE. This CDR3 region has 16 residues. Unmatched junction bases numbered 6, after V lost 0 bases and J lost 2 bases. CDR3 region: CASSLAGGTNTDTQYF. CDR3 nucleotides: TGTGCCAGCAGCTTGGCCGGAGGGACTAACACAGATACGCAGTATTTT.

This chain links TRBV5-1 with TRBJ2-1, with no clear D. Germline loops: CDR1 SGHRS, CDR2 YFSETQ. Trimming removed 5 bases from V and 8 bases from J, with 11 bases in between. This CDR3 region has 12 residues. This chain's CDR3 is CASRIFPDEQFF. The CDR3 DNA follows: TGCGCCAGCAGGATCTTCCCGGATGAGCAGTTCTTC.

The chain combines TRBV10-1 with TRBJ2-4, with 10 bases that match TRBD2. The V gene's germline CDR1 is WNHNN and CDR2 SYGVQD (reference sequence). Trimming at V came to 5 bases and at J to 0 bases, leaving 4 bases not matched to a gene. This CDR3 is 16 amino acids long. The chain's CDR3 is CASSPGLAIAKNIQYF. CDR3 nucleotide sequence: TGCGCCAGCAGTCCGGGACTAGCGATAGCCAAAAACATTCAGTACTTC.

CDR3 DNA sequence: TGTGCCAGTAGTTCAGGGACAACTAATGAAAAACTGTTTTTT. Translating it yields CASSSGTTNEKLFF. The J gene is TRBJ1-4, the V gene TRBV19; a possible D gene is TRBD1 (5 bases). Trimming cost V 5 bases and J 0 bases, with 7 bases left between them. Germline V gives CDR1 LNHDA, CDR2 SQIVND (reference sequence). The CDR3 contains 14 residues.

The V call is TRBV21-1, the J call TRBJ2-7; the table's D call of TRBD1 was not tested on the DNA. TRBV21-1 has pseudogene status. This CDR3 region has 14 residues. CDR3 in amino acids: CASSKGQGGYEQYF. CDR3 nucleotide sequence: TGTGCCAGCAGCAAAGGACAGGGGGGCTACGAGCAGTACTTC.

The count of this clone is one. The DNA for the CDR3 is TGCGCCAGCAGTGAATACCTAGCGGGAGTGGAAGATACGCAGTATTTT. Residues: CASSEYLAGVEDTQYF. The chain has TRBV10-2 and TRBJ2-3; 10 bases fit TRBD2. The CDR3 is made up of 16 amino acids. The germline gives CDR1 WSHSY, CDR2 SAAADI. The V segment lost 3 bases and the J segment 5 bases; nucleotides outside the gene matches: 8.

The chain combines TRBV4-3 with TRBJ1-5; no firm D call. V lost 0 bases and J lost 7, with 7 bases in between. The CDR3 is 13 residues long. The germline V gene encodes CDR1 LGHNA and CDR2 YSLEER. The CDR3 reads CASSQDSGQPQHF. CDR3 DNA: TGCGCCAGCAGCCAAGATTCTGGGCAGCCCCAGCATTTT.

This clone turned up a few times. The chain has TRBV28 and TRBJ1-5, with TRBD1 matching over 7 bases. The CDR3 is 16 residues long. Germline V gene lookup returns CDR1 MDHEN and CDR2 SYDVKM. Trimming at V came to 6 bases and at J to 0 bases, leaving 8 bases not matched to a gene. In DNA, the CDR3 is TGTGCCAGCAGCCCTTCGGGACAGTTTAGCAATCAGCCCCAGCATTTT. Translated: CASSPSGQFSNQPQHF.

This chain uses TRBV15 with TRBJ1-1, with a tentative D call TRBD1 (6 bases). V lost 5 bases and J lost 1, with 11 bases in between. There are 14 residues in the CDR3. The germline V gene has CDR1 LNHNV and CDR2 YYDKDF (reference sequence). The DNA of the CDR3 is TGTGCCACCAGCGAACAGGGAACGAACACTGAAGCTTTCTTT. Translation gives CATSEQGTNTEAFF.

CDR3 loop: CASSNSGSYEQYF. The CDR3 DNA reads as TGTGCCAGCAGCAATAGCGGGAGCTACGAGCAGTACTTC. The V gene is TRBV5-5, the J gene TRBJ2-7, with 9 bases matching TRBD2. Trimming at V came to 4 bases and at J to 3 bases, leaving 2 bases not matched to a gene. Germline V CDR1 and CDR2: SGHKS, YYEKEE (reference sequence). The CDR3 consists of 13 residues.

This chain links TRBV4-2 with TRBJ2-3; D possibly matches TRBD1 or TRBD2 (6 bases each). V was shortened by 4 bases and J by 4 bases, with 15 bases between the two germline ends. The germline CDR1 and CDR2 sequences are LGHNA and YNFKEQ. The CDR3 runs 15 residues. This chain's CDR3 is CASSPLEGGADTQYF. The CDR3 region has the DNA TGTGCCAGCAGCCCTCTTGAGGGGGGCGCAGATACGCAGTATTTT.

The V and J genes are TRBV11-2 and TRBJ2-1, with TRBD2 identical over 13 bases. V lost 3 bases to trimming and J lost 4 bases; unmatched junction nucleotides: 9. The CDR3 loop spans 18 amino acids. Germline-derived CDR1 and CDR2 are SGHAT and FQNNGV. CDR3 residues: CASSFHGLAGAGYNEQFF. The CDR3 coding sequence is TGTGCCAGCAGCTTTCACGGACTAGCGGGAGCGGGTTACAATGAGCAGTTCTTC.